Following are 20 T cell receptor beta chains from one sample sequenced in a study of blood T cell repertoires in COVID-19. Here immunoSEQ multiplex PCR was the method, and the copy in TCRdb shows in-frame clones only, minus some. The sample consists of under 300,000 clones, 70% to 90% of them appearing once. Sequenced: PBMCs or T cells enriched from blood (not recorded which). The source of these receptors is a man aged 18 to 29 who had recovered from COVID-19.

This rearrangement joins TRBV3-1 (or the pseudogene TRBV3-2) to TRBJ1-1; perhaps TRBD1 as D (5 bases). Germline CDR1 reads LGHDT; CDR2 reads YNNKEL (reference sequence). V lost 1 base and J lost 2, with 11 bases in between. The CDR3 totals 15 residues. CDR3: CASSQGPQGNTEAFF. In DNA, the CDR3 is TGTGCCAGCAGCCAAGGTCCTCAGGGTAACACTGAAGCTTTCTTT.

The genes are TRBV5-1 and TRBJ1-1, with D perhaps TRBD1 (6 bases). Germline V gives CDR1 SGHRS, CDR2 YFSETQ. The CDR3 has 15 amino acids. V lost 0 bases, J lost 1 base, and 10 bases lay in between. The DNA for the CDR3 is TGCGCCAGCAGCTTGGCCAGGGGAACGAACACTGAAGCTTTCTTT. It encodes CASSLARGTNTEAFF.

The V and J genes are TRBV6-6 and TRBJ1-1; D is possibly TRBD1 (5 bases). Germline loops: CDR1 MNHNY, CDR2 SVGAGI (reference sequence). The V gene lost 2 bases and the J gene lost 5 bases, with 18 bases spanning the gap. There are 16 residues in the CDR3. The DNA of the CDR3 is TGTGCCAGCAGTTACCCACCCGGGGGGGATTTTACTGAAGCTTTCTTT. Translation: CASSYPPGGDFTEAFF.

The chain links TRBV25-1 to TRBJ2-1; D unresolved. Germline assignment: CDR1 MGHDK and CDR2 SYGVNS. CDR3 length: 15 amino acids. V was trimmed by 2 bases and J by 3 bases, leaving 11 bases between them. CDR3 amino acids: CASSESLTVYNEQFF. CDR3 in DNA: TGTGCCAGCAGTGAAAGTCTCACAGTCTACAATGAGCAGTTCTTC.

The chain couples TRBV9 to TRBJ2-1, with a weak D call TRBD2 (7 bases). CDR3 size: 15 residues. CDR1 is SGDLS, CDR2 YYNGEE, per germline. The V and J ends lost 7 bases and 5 bases respectively, with 19 bases between them. The CDR3 protein is CASATRGDYNNEQFF. In DNA, the CDR3 is TGTGCCAGCGCTACAAGGGGGGACTATAACAATGAGCAGTTCTTC.

CDR3 sequence reads: CAISDPGAPYGYTF. CDR3 in DNA: TGTGCCATCAGCGACCCGGGAGCCCCCTATGGCTACACCTTC. The V gene is TRBV10-3, the J gene TRBJ1-2; no definite D call. The CDR3 spans 14 residues. Germline CDR1 and CDR2: ENHRY and SYGVKD. Trimming removed 6 bases from V and 4 bases from J, with 15 bases in between.

The chain uses TRBV30 and TRBJ1-6; D remains unclear. V was trimmed by 5 bases and J by 0 bases, leaving 8 bases between them. This CDR3 comprises 14 residues. Looked up from germline, CDR1 is GTSNPN and CDR2 is SVGIG (reference sequence). CDR3 protein: CAWGESSYNSPLHF. As DNA, the CDR3 is TGTGCCTGGGGAGAGAGCTCCTATAATTCACCCCTCCACTTT.

CDR3 residues: CASSEWREDTDTQYF. CDR3 in DNA: TGTGCCAGCAGTGAATGGCGGGAGGACACAGATACGCAGTATTTT. V and J are TRBV25-1 and TRBJ2-3; TRBD2 matches at 8 bases. The CDR3 runs to 15 residues. V lost 1 base and J lost 2; bases outside the gene matches: 2. Germline V CDR1 and CDR2: MGHDK, SYGVNS.

The rearrangement joins TRBV5-5 to TRBJ1-2; TRBD1 is a possible D gene (5 bases). This CDR3 has 13 amino acids. Trimming removed 1 base from V and 7 bases from J, with 11 bases in between. Germline CDR1 and CDR2: SGHKS and YYEKEE (reference sequence). The CDR3 DNA sequence: TGTGCCAGCAGCTTGTTGGCAGGGTCTGGCTACACCTTC. Translation gives CASSLLAGSGYTF.

V and J are TRBV6-1 and TRBJ2-3; no clear D gene. Germline V gene sequence: CDR1 MNHNS, CDR2 SASEGT. The V end was cut by 3 bases, the J end by 0 bases, with 13 bases between. The CDR3 extends over 16 amino acids. CDR3 sequence (DNA): TGTGCCAGCAGTGACGACGAGGCTTCTAGCACAGATACGCAGTATTTT. As protein: CASSDDEASSTDTQYF.

This clone appeared a single time. This chain uses TRBV2 with TRBJ1-2, with 8 bases that match TRBD1. Looked up from germline, CDR1 is SNHLY and CDR2 is FYNNEI. The CDR3 extends over 14 amino acids. The junction had 3 bases not matched to a gene; V was cut back by 6 bases and J by 0 bases. The DNA of the CDR3 is TGTGCCAGCAGCGGACAGGGCTCTAACTATGGCTACACCTTC. This translates into CASSGQGSNYGYTF.

The chain links TRBV5-1 to TRBJ1-3; tentative D call: TRBD1 (5 bases). The CDR3 length is 14 residues. The V and J ends lost 7 bases and 0 bases respectively, with 11 bases between them. Germline assignment: CDR1 SGHRS and CDR2 YFSETQ. In DNA form, the CDR3 reads TGCGCCAGCGGCGGGGCAGGCTCTGGAAACACCATATATTTT. Its translation is CASGGAGSGNTIYF.

The rearrangement uses TRBV19 and TRBJ2-4; 13 nucleotides match TRBD2. The V gene end was trimmed by 6 bases and the J gene end by 3 bases; junction bases not matched to a gene: 11. CDR3 size: 18 residues. Looked up from germline, CDR1 is LNHDA and CDR2 is SQIVND (reference sequence). For the CDR3, the DNA is TGTGCCAGTAGCAGCGGGACTAGCGGGAAGGCGGGCAAAAACATTCAGTACTTC. Translating it yields CASSSGTSGKAGKNIQYF.

The chain links TRBV19 to TRBJ2-1; TRBD2 aligns across 8 bases. Per the germline V gene, CDR1 is LNHDA and CDR2 is SQIVND (reference sequence). The CDR3 length is 16 residues. J lost 6 bases, V lost 8 bases, and 15 bases had no gene match. The CDR3 nucleotides read TGTGCCAGTCGCCCAGCGGGGGCGGGAGCGGCCAATGAGCAGTTCTTC. It specifies CASRPAGAGAANEQFF. Filled out from reference TRBV19 and TRBJ2-1, the complete variable domain reads DGGITQSPKYLFRKEGQNVTLSCEQNLNHDAMYWYRQDPGQGLRLIYYSQIVNDFQKGDIAEGYSVSREKKESFPLTVTSAQKNPTAFYLCASRPAGAGAANEQFFGPGTRLTVL.

This clone was recorded only once. The chain recombines TRBV19 with TRBJ1-4; 8 bases line up with TRBD1. This CDR3 has 15 residues. Per the germline V gene, CDR1 is LNHDA and CDR2 is SQIVND (reference sequence). Trimming took 4 bases from V and 4 from J; bases not matched to a gene: 5. The CDR3 loop reads CASSTGTGFNEKLFF. In DNA form, the CDR3 reads TGTGCCAGTAGTACAGGGACAGGATTTAATGAAAAACTGTTTTTT.

The chain uses TRBV28 and TRBJ1-4; D not resolved. Trimming pared 2 bases from V and 8 bases from J, leaving 18 bases between. Per germline, CDR1 MDHEN and CDR2 SYDVKM. The CDR3 contains 16 residues. The CDR3 DNA follows: TGTGCCAGCAGTTTAAGTTCGGCTACTTTGGGCGAAAAACTGTTTTTT. Encoded protein: CASSLSSATLGEKLFF.

This clone was seen only once. V is TRBV7-9 and J is TRBJ2-7; 10 positions agree with TRBD2. CDR3 length: 15 residues. V dropped 3 bases and J dropped 5; count of bases not matched to a gene: 7. In germline, CDR1 is SEHNR, CDR2 FQNEAQ (reference sequence). The CDR3 here is CASSFSGRGIDEQYF. As DNA, the CDR3 is TGTGCCAGCAGCTTCAGCGGGAGGGGAATCGACGAGCAGTACTTC.

The chain carries TRBV7-2 and TRBJ2-3; maybe TRBD2 (6 bases). Germline loops: CDR1 SGHTA, CDR2 FQGNSA. Trimming stripped 1 base from V and 6 bases from J, with 11 bases between. The CDR3 consists of 14 residues. CDR3: CASSLGTTGDTQYF. CDR3 DNA sequence: TGTGCCAGCAGCTTAGGGACTACGGGGGATACGCAGTATTTT.

The rearrangement uses TRBV6-6 and TRBJ1-6, with 7 bases aligning to TRBD1. With V trimmed by 4 bases and J by 7 bases, 1 base remained unmatched. This CDR3 is 13 amino acids long. Germline V lookup: CDR1 MNHNY, CDR2 SVGAGI (reference sequence). CDR3 sequence: CASSSTGNSPLHF. The DNA for the CDR3 is TGTGCCAGCAGTTCGACAGGGAATTCACCCCTCCACTTT.

CDR3 nucleotides: TGCGCCAGCAGCTCACAGGGGGCAAGGGCCGGGGAGCTGTTTTTT. Amino acids: CASSSQGARAGELFF. The genes are TRBV5-1 and TRBJ2-2; 9 positions match TRBD1. With V trimmed by 3 bases and J by 6 bases, 6 bases remained unmatched. Germline V CDR1 and CDR2: SGHRS, YFSETQ. The CDR3 has 15 amino acids. Looking up the rest from reference TRBV5-1 and TRBJ2-2 gives the full variable domain: KAGVTQTPRYLIKTRGQQVTLSCSPISGHRSVSWYQQTPGQGLQFLFEYFSETQRNKGNFPGRFSGRQFSNSRSEMNVSTLELGDSALYLCASSSQGARAGELFFGEGSRLTVL.